Listed below are T cell receptor beta chains from one sample, sequenced in a study of human T cells and chemical hapten exposure. In TCRdb, the RACE reads were re-called with MiXCR into one record per CDR3 protein. The sample carries more than 300,000 distinct CDR3 sequences, roughly 4.6% recorded once. The sample here was whole blood, taken in connection with sensitization to the hapten diphenylcyclopropenone (DPC). All receptors derive from a woman aged 45-65 years with alopecia areata. Some clones in this sample may be carry-over from other donors' samples. Both conserved end residues are part of each CDR3. Fields, in order: V gene, J gene, clone size, D gene, CDR3 protein, CDR3 DNA. D genes are given only for firm matches. Some rows mark clone size as missing; the rest say once, few, many or name a class of expanded clone.

V gene: TRBV29-1
J gene: TRBJ2-3
clone size: many
D gene: TRBD1
CDR3 protein: CSGTGSTDTQYF
CDR3 DNA: TGCAGCGGGACAGGGAGCACAGATACGCAGTATTTT

V gene: TRBV13
J gene: TRBJ2-7
clone size: few
D gene: TRBD2
CDR3 protein: CASSIQLAGGHNEQYF
CDR3 DNA: TGTGCCAGCAGCATTCAACTAGCGGGAGGGCACAACGAGCAGTACTTC

V gene: TRBV7-2
J gene: TRBJ2-5
clone size: many
D gene: TRBD2
CDR3 protein: CASSLGISGKTQYF
CDR3 DNA: TGTGCCAGCAGCTTAGGGATTAGCGGGAAGACCCAGTACTTC

V gene: TRBV9
J gene: TRBJ1-1
clone size: NA
D gene: TRBD1
CDR3 protein: CASSADGTGRKTEAFF
CDR3 DNA: TGTGCCAGCAGCGCAGACGGGACAGGGAGGAAAACTGAAGCTTTCTTT

V gene: TRBV30
J gene: TRBJ2-3
clone size: few
D gene: TRBD2
CDR3 protein: CAWSATSSTDTQYF
CDR3 DNA: TGTGCCTGGAGTGCGACTAGCAGCACAGATACGCAGTATTTT

V gene: TRBV15
J gene: TRBJ1-1
clone size: NA
D gene: NA
CDR3 protein: CATSRDRSYEAFF
CDR3 DNA: TGTGCCACCAGCAGAGATAGGTCATATGAAGCTTTCTTT

V gene: TRBV2
J gene: TRBJ2-7
clone size: many
D gene: TRBD2
CDR3 protein: CASSAAGGFHEQYF
CDR3 DNA: TGTGCCAGCAGTGCGGCGGGAGGATTCCACGAGCAGTACTTC

V gene: TRBV12-3/TRBV12-4
J gene: TRBJ1-2
clone size: NA
D gene: NA
CDR3 protein: CASSFGQSAYGYTF
CDR3 DNA: TGTGCCAGCAGTTTCGGACAGTCGGCCTATGGCTACACCTTC

V gene: TRBV4-3
J gene: TRBJ2-7
clone size: many
D gene: NA
CDR3 protein: CASSQDTPYEQYF
CDR3 DNA: TGCGCCAGCAGCCAAGATACCCCCTACGAGCAGTACTTC

V gene: TRBV7-9
J gene: TRBJ1-1
clone size: many
D gene: NA
CDR3 protein: CASSLERETEAFF
CDR3 DNA: TGTGCCAGCAGCTTAGAAAGGGAAACTGAAGCTTTCTTT

V gene: TRBV29-1
J gene: TRBJ1-1
clone size: many
D gene: TRBD1
CDR3 protein: CSHGQGAGNTEAFF
CDR3 DNA: TGCAGCCATGGACAGGGGGCGGGAAACACTGAAGCTTTCTTT

V gene: TRBV20-1
J gene: TRBJ2-5
clone size: few
D gene: NA
CDR3 protein: CSARPGFQETQYF
CDR3 DNA: TGCAGTGCTAGACCGGGATTCCAAGAGACCCAGTACTTC

V gene: TRBV12-3/TRBV12-4
J gene: TRBJ1-2
clone size: many
D gene: NA
CDR3 protein: CASSPGASNYGYTF
CDR3 DNA: TGTGCCAGCAGTCCAGGGGCATCAAACTATGGCTACACCTTC

V gene: TRBV14
J gene: TRBJ1-5
clone size: NA
D gene: NA
CDR3 protein: CASSGQGEDQPQHF
CDR3 DNA: TGTGCCAGCAGCGGTCAGGGAGAAGATCAGCCCCAGCATTTT